These T cell receptor beta chains were read from a single sample in a study of T-cell memory formation after mild COVID-19. One entry per CDR3 protein results from TCRdb running MiXCR on the 5' RACE reads. The sample shows about 320,000 distinct CDR3 sequences, roughly 13% of them seen only once. The sequencing input was PBMCs or a T cell subset sorted from them (not recorded which). Every receptor here comes from a man between 18 and 35 years old who had mild COVID-19 (a few samples of this study predate the infection). Cell type and time point are not known. The CDR3 runs from the conserved cysteine through the conserved F or W. D genes are given only for firm matches. Size values are once, few and many counts, or a class for expanded clones, and some rows have none.

TRBV6-1	-	TRBD1	TRBJ1-2	TGTGCCAGCACCGGCGGACAGGGAATAACTAACTATGGCTACACCTTC	CASTGGQGITNYGYTF
TRBV5-1	-	TRBD1	TRBJ2-2	TGCGCCAGCAGCTTGTCAGGGGGCCACGGGGAGCTGTTTTTT	CASSLSGGHGELFF
TRBV7-9	few	-	TRBJ2-1	TGTGCCAGCAGCTTAGTGGCGGGGATCTACAATGAGCAGTTCTTC	CASSLVAGIYNEQFF
TRBV7-9	-	-	TRBJ1-2	TGTGCCAGCAGCTCACGAGGCGGCTACACCTTC	CASSSRGGYTF
TRBV7-2	-	-	TRBJ2-1	TGTGCCAGCAGCTTAGCGCCGTCGACAAGCTCCTACAATGAGCAGTTCTTC	CASSLAPSTSSYNEQFF
TRBV4-1	few	TRBD1	TRBJ2-5	TGCGCCAGCAGCCAAGGAAGGGACAGCCAAGAGACCCAGTACTTC	CASSQGRDSQETQYF
TRBV7-9	few	TRBD1	TRBJ1-2	TGTGCCAGCAGCGTCGACAGGGACTATGGCTACACCTTC	CASSVDRDYGYTF
TRBV20-1	few	TRBD1	TRBJ1-1	TGCAGTGTGCCCGGACAGGGGCGGAACACTGAAGCTTTCTTT	CSVPGQGRNTEAFF
TRBV5-1	many	-	TRBJ1-2	TGCGCCAGCAGCTTGGAAGAGCATGGCTACACCTTC	CASSLEEHGYTF
TRBV5-6	many	-	TRBJ2-3	TGTGCCAGCAGCTTTACGTTCGTAGGGCCAACGGTGGGAGATACGCAGTATTTT	CASSFTFVGPTVGDTQYF
TRBV19	few	-	TRBJ2-1	TGTGCCAGCAAGCTGCAGAATGAGCAGTTCTTC	CASKLQNEQFF
TRBV7-9	-	-	TRBJ2-1	TGTGCCAGCAGCCTCCGACCGGACAGCTCCTACAATGAGCAGTTCTTC	CASSLRPDSSYNEQFF
TRBV24-1	-	-	TRBJ2-1	TGTGCCACCAGTGAGGAGGGGGCGATCACCTACAATGAGCAGTTCTTC	CATSEEGAITYNEQFF
TRBV3-1	many	-	TRBJ1-1	TGTGCCAGCTCACAGGGGAACACTGAAGCTTTCTTT	CASSQGNTEAFF
TRBV5-6	-	-	TRBJ1-5	TGTGCCAGCAGGCTGTGGGGTGGGGAACAGCCCCAGCATTTT	CASRLWGGEQPQHF
TRBV28	-	TRBD1	TRBJ1-5	TGTGCCAGCAGTTTACGGATAGAGGACAGGGGGAAGTTGGGTCAGCCCCAGCATTTT	CASSLRIEDRGKLGQPQHF
TRBV27	-	-	TRBJ1-5	TGTGCCAGCAGTTTTCACGGTCAGCCCCAGCATTTT	CASSFHGQPQHF
TRBV7-2	few	-	TRBJ1-2	TGTGCCAGCAGCTTAGACGGGGCGCGTGGCTACACCTTC	CASSLDGARGYTF
TRBV7-2	few	TRBD1	TRBJ2-1	TGTGCCAGCAGCTTATACAGGGGAGCCTACAATGAGCAGTTCTTC	CASSLYRGAYNEQFF
TRBV12-3/TRBV12-4	-	TRBD1	TRBJ1-1	TGTGCCAGCAGAGCAACAGGGGACACTGAAGCTTTCTTT	CASRATGDTEAFF
TRBV6-2/TRBV6-3	once	-	TRBJ2-3	TGTGCCAGCAGTTCCGGACAGCTCCTCACAGATACGCAGTATTTT	CASSSGQLLTDTQYF
TRBV23-1	few	-	TRBJ1-6	TGCGCCAGCAGTCATGCCGGGGTCGGATATTCACCCCTCCACTTT	CASSHAGVGYSPLHF
TRBV5-1	many	TRBD2	TRBJ2-1	TGCGCCAGCAGCTCCGGGACTAGCGGACCTAATGAGCAGTTCTTC	CASSSGTSGPNEQFF
TRBV10-3	few	-	TRBJ2-1	TGTGCCGTAGCGGACGCCTCCTACAATGAGCAGTTCTTC	CAVADASYNEQFF
TRBV7-2	-	-	TRBJ2-3	TGTGCCAGCAGCCTAGAGGTTGCGGCCGATACGCAGTATTTT	CASSLEVAADTQYF
TRBV12-3/TRBV12-4	-	-	TRBJ2-2	TGTGCCAGCAGTTTATCAGGGTCCGGGGAGCTGTTTTTT	CASSLSGSGELFF
TRBV24-1	-	-	TRBJ2-7	TGTGCCATTCTAAAACGGGCCCCGGACTACGAGCAGTACTTC	CAILKRAPDYEQYF
TRBV6-2/TRBV6-3	-	-	TRBJ1-5	TGTGCCAGCAGTTACGTCCTCCAGCCCCAGCATTTT	CASSYVLQPQHF
TRBV20-1	few	TRBD2	TRBJ2-3	TGCAGTGCTCCGGATCCGAAAGCGGGGCTTGCGGATACGCAGTATTTT	CSAPDPKAGLADTQYF
TRBV5-1	few	TRBD1	TRBJ1-1	TGCGCCAGCAACAACAGGGGCCTCGGGGATGAAGCTTTCTTT	CASNNRGLGDEAFF
TRBV20-1	-	TRBD1	TRBJ1-2	TGCAGTGCCCCGGGACAGGGCGGCTACACCTTC	CSAPGQGGYTF
TRBV7-2	few	-	TRBJ1-4	TGTGCCAGCAGCTTAGCGCTTCGACGGAATAATGAAAAACTGTTTTTT	CASSLALRRNNEKLFF
TRBV7-8	-	TRBD1	TRBJ2-4	TGTGCCAGCAGCCACCAACGTGATCGACAGGGGGGTTTTGGTATTCAGTACTTC	CASSHQRDRQGGFGIQYF
TRBV28	-	-	TRBJ2-2	TGTGCCAGCAGGGGGAGCAACACCGGGGAGCTGTTTTTT	CASRGSNTGELFF
TRBV11-1	-	TRBD1	TRBJ2-1	TGTGCCAGCAGCCATAGGGACAGTACCTACAATGAGCAGTTCTTC	CASSHRDSTYNEQFF
TRBV5-1	-	-	TRBJ1-2	TGCGCCAGCAGTTTTCTAGGGGGGCAGTATGGCTACACCTTC	CASSFLGGQYGYTF
TRBV7-8	-	-	TRBJ2-2	TGTGCCAGCAGCTGGGGCAGGGTCACCGGGGAGCTGTTTTTT	CASSWGRVTGELFF
TRBV7-9	-	-	TRBJ2-2	TGTGCCAGCAGCGACACAAGCACCGGGGAGCTGTTTTTT	CASSDTSTGELFF
TRBV30	-	TRBD1	TRBJ2-3	TGTGCCTGGGGACAGGGTGGTTCAGATACGCAGTATTTT	CAWGQGGSDTQYF
TRBV6-6	-	-	TRBJ1-5	TGTGCCAGCAACCCGACAGAAAGCAATCAGCCCCAGCATTTT	CASNPTESNQPQHF
TRBV2	few	TRBD1	TRBJ2-1	TGTGCCAGCAGAAGCGGGACAGGGGCCTACAATGAGCAGTTCTTC	CASRSGTGAYNEQFF
TRBV5-1	many	-	TRBJ2-2	TGTGCCAGCAGCTTACGGAACACCGGGGAGCTGTTTTTT	CASSLRNTGELFF
TRBV7-9	few	TRBD1	TRBJ1-1	TGTGCCAGCAGCCTCGACAGGGGGCCCACTGAAGCTTTCTTT	CASSLDRGPTEAFF
TRBV5-1	few	-	TRBJ1-1	TGCGCCAGCAGACAAGGTTTCGGGGTGAACACTGAAGCTTTCTTT	CASRQGFGVNTEAFF
TRBV28	-	-	TRBJ1-5	TGTGCCAGCAGAGCAGGAGGGGATCAGCCCCAGCATTTT	CASRAGGDQPQHF
TRBV11-2	-	-	TRBJ1-1	TGTGCCAGCAGCTTAGACGGGGGCGCTTCGACGCGGGCTTTCTTT	CASSLDGGASTRAFF
TRBV15	few	-	TRBJ1-4	TGTGCCACCAGCAGAGATCCCAGGGTCGAAAAACTGTTTTTT	CATSRDPRVEKLFF
TRBV7-2	few	-	TRBJ2-5	TGTGCCAGCAGCACGGACCGTATCCAAGAGACCCAGTACTTC	CASSTDRIQETQYF
TRBV6-5	-	-	TRBJ2-5	TGTGCCAGCAGCCCACACGGGGGAGAGACCCAGTACTTC	CASSPHGGETQYF
TRBV4-3	-	-	TRBJ2-1	TGCGCCAGCAGCCACGGACTGGGTAAGCAGTTCTTC	CASSHGLGKQFF
TRBV23-1	-	-	TRBJ2-4	TGCGCCAGCAGCCCAACAAGGAATTTAAACATTCAGTACTTC	CASSPTRNLNIQYF
TRBV5-1	-	-	TRBJ2-1	TGCGCCAGCAGCCGGGGGACCTACAATGAGCAGTTCTTC	CASSRGTYNEQFF
TRBV29-1	-	-	TRBJ1-1	TGCAGCGTTGAATCTTGGGGTGAAGCTTTCTTT	CSVESWGEAFF
TRBV29-1	few	-	TRBJ1-5	TGCAGCGTGGGGCGGGGGGGTAGCAATCAGCCCCAGCATTTT	CSVGRGGSNQPQHF